This TCR beta chain originates from a study of blood T cell repertoires in COVID-19. Study-wide context: The analysed material was cDNA or gDNA that came from T cells, B-cell-depleted T cells, or PBMCs.

CDR1 LNHDA and CDR2 SQIVND come from the germline V gene (reference sequence). V was shortened by 2 bases and J by 0 bases, with 8 bases between the two germline ends. The CDR3 consists of 15 residues. In assigning cohorts, the study relied on participant-reported clinical history. Repertoires were generated with immunoSEQ multiplex PCR, while TCRdb's copy carries only in-frame clones and drops some. The data contain 300,000 to 350,000 clones, about 90% of them singletons. Sequenced: PBMCs or T cells enriched from blood (not recorded which). The chain couples TRBV19 to TRBJ2-1; D unclear. The origin of this receptor is a woman between 18 and 30 years old with acute COVID-19. The CDR3 reads CASSIIPSSYNEQFF. CDR3 DNA sequence: TGTGCCAGTAGTATAATCCCGAGCTCCTACAATGAGCAGTTCTTC. The whole variable domain, filled in from reference TRBV19 and TRBJ2-1, reads DGGITQSPKYLFRKEGQNVTLSCEQNLNHDAMYWYRQDPGQGLRLIYYSQIVNDFQKGDIAEGYSVSREKKESFPLTVTSAQKNPTAFYLCASSIIPSSYNEQFFGPGTRLTVL.